Below, 8 T cell receptor beta chains from the same sample are listed, as sequenced in a study of T cells in Graves' hyperthyroidism and ophthalmopathy. RNA transcripts gave rise to amplified TCR beta CDR3 regions. Initially, a first-round RT-PCR of the TCR CDR3 employed the HTBI primer set. TCRdb re-derived calls from the multiplex PCR reads in MiXCR, one entry per CDR3 protein. The data contain hundreds of thousands of distinct CDR3 sequences, less than 15% of them singletons. Sequenced input: blood. These receptors all come from a woman under 30 with Graves' hyperthyroidism.

This clonotype occurred many times. The chain uses TRBV2 and TRBJ2-7, with D maybe TRBD2 (5 bases). Trimming removed 3 bases at V and 2 bases at J, with 17 bases between. Germline assignment: CDR1 SNHLY and CDR2 FYNNEI. This CDR3 is built from 16 residues. The DNA for the CDR3 is TGTGCCAGCAGTGACGCTAGCTTAAGTTTCGCCTACGAGCAGTACTTC. As protein: CASSDASLSFAYEQYF.

Comment on this clonotype: The CDR3 does not close with the conserved phenylalanine or tryptophan, likely indicating a read error. CDR3 in DNA: TGCAGTGCTAGACCGTCAGACCGGGTCTCTAACTATGGCTACACCTCC. Protein product: CSARPSDRVSNYGYTS. V gene TRBV20-1 combines with J gene TRBJ1-2; D unresolved. CDR1 is DFQATT, CDR2 SNEGSKA, per germline (reference sequence). The length of the CDR3 is 16 residues. Trimming pared 2 bases from V and 0 bases from J, leaving 16 bases between.

The chain has TRBV4-1 and TRBJ2-1; 9 positions agree with TRBD2. CDR1 is MGHRA and CDR2 is YSYEKL in the germline V gene. This CDR3 region has 18 residues. V was clipped by 0 bases and J by 8 bases; unmatched bases: 14. CDR3 region: CASSQEPERLAGMDEQFF. CDR3 DNA: TGCGCCAGCAGCCAAGAACCCGAACGGCTAGCGGGAATGGATGAGCAGTTCTTC.

This clonotype was picked up many times. This chain connects TRBV9 to TRBJ2-3; TRBD2 matches 8 bases. Germline CDR1 and CDR2: SGDLS and YYNGEE. The CDR3 spans 15 residues. The trim removed 3 bases at V and 4 bases at J, leaving 7 bases unmatched. The CDR3 coding sequence is TGTGCCAGCAGCGAAAGCGGGAGTGGTTCAGATACGCAGTATTTT. It translates to CASSESGSGSDTQYF.

This clonotype has a handful of counts. The chain has TRBV3-1 and TRBJ1-2; TRBD1 might be the D (6 bases). The CDR3 spans 15 residues. The V gene lost 6 bases and the J gene lost 4 bases, with 18 bases spanning the gap. Per germline, CDR1 LGHDT and CDR2 YNNKEL (reference sequence). In nucleotides, the CDR3 is TGTGCCAGCAGGCAAACGGGGGGCGTTTTCTATGGCTACACCTTC. Translated: CASRQTGGVFYGYTF.

The chain combines TRBV4-2 with TRBJ1-4; a weak D match, TRBD1 (6 bases). CDR1 and CDR2 (germline): LGHNA, YNFKEQ. The CDR3 loop spans 19 amino acids. V was trimmed by 0 bases and J by 0 bases, leaving 17 bases between them. The CDR3 bases are TGTGCCAGCAGCCAAGACGGGCAGGGGAGTAGGGCAACTAATGAAAAACTGTTTTTT. Translated, it gives CASSQDGQGSRATNEKLFF.

This clonotype was seen at least ten times. The chain employs TRBV7-3 and TRBJ2-1, with TRBD2 matching 12 bases. From germline, CDR1 is SGHTA and CDR2 FQGTGA. Trimming cost V 6 bases and J 6 bases; bases outside gene matches: 3. CDR3 size: 14 residues. The chain's CDR3 is CASRTSGGSNEQFF. DNA of the CDR3: TGTGCCAGCAGGACTAGCGGGGGTTCCAATGAGCAGTTCTTC.

The gene calls are TRBV7-8 and TRBJ2-3, with TRBD2 matching over 10 bases. The CDR3 totals 16 residues. Germline V gene lookup returns CDR1 SGHVS and CDR2 FQNEAQ. V dropped 5 bases and J dropped 5; count of bases not matched to a gene: 10. The CDR3 loop reads CASSTERPSGGDTQYF. The CDR3 DNA follows: TGTGCCAGCAGCACCGAGCGACCTAGCGGGGGAGATACGCAGTATTTT.